The 21 T cell receptor beta chains reported below all come from one sample, sequenced in a study of blood T cell repertoires in COVID-19. Libraries were prepared by immunoSEQ multiplex PCR; TCRdb keeps only in-frame clonotypes and omits some of them. The sample has about 290,000 clones, around nine tenths seen once. Sequencing input: PBMCs or T cells enriched from blood (not recorded which). The receptors shown here come from a woman between 40 and 55 years old who had recovered from COVID-19.

J is TRBJ1-5 and V is TRBV19; unclear D gene. V dropped 3 bases and J dropped 0 bases, with 9 bases sitting between them. This CDR3 is built from 15 residues. Germline-derived CDR1 and CDR2 are LNHDA and SQIVND (reference sequence). The CDR3 region is CASSMRQNSNQPQHF. The CDR3 DNA is TGTGCCAGTAGTATGAGGCAGAATAGCAATCAGCCCCAGCATTTT. The full variable domain, its missing parts supplied by reference TRBV19 and TRBJ1-5, is DGGITQSPKYLFRKEGQNVTLSCEQNLNHDAMYWYRQDPGQGLRLIYYSQIVNDFQKGDIAEGYSVSREKKESFPLTVTSAQKNPTAFYLCASSMRQNSNQPQHFGDGTRLSIL.

The table lists this clone with a few counts. This rearrangement joins TRBV13 to TRBJ2-7, with 15 bases that match TRBD2. This CDR3 is built from 16 residues. J gave up 2 bases and V 5 bases, and 4 bases lay outside the gene matches. Germline V gene sequence: CDR1 PRHDT, CDR2 FYEKMQ (reference sequence). The CDR3 coding sequence is TGTGCCAGCAGCCCGGGACTAGCGGGAGGAACCTACGAGCAGTACTTC. It specifies CASSPGLAGGTYEQYF.

In this sample, this clone turned up once. The rearrangement joins TRBV29-1 to TRBJ1-1; D is possibly TRBD1 (5 bases). Trimming removed 6 bases at V and 4 bases at J, with 21 bases between. Germline V lookup: CDR1 SQVTM, CDR2 ANQGSEA. This CDR3 has 15 amino acids. CDR3 in DNA: TGCAGCGTCCAGCCGCCCCAAGGCAGGGCCACTGAAGCTTTCTTT. Translation gives CSVQPPQGRATEAFF.

The rearrangement joins TRBV19 to TRBJ2-7, with D hard to call. Trimming removed 1 base at V and 7 bases at J, with 11 bases between. The CDR3 is made up of 13 amino acids. In germline, CDR1 is LNHDA, CDR2 SQIVND (reference sequence). The CDR3 region is CASSIVRFKEQYF. The CDR3 nucleotides read TGTGCCAGTAGTATAGTGCGGTTCAAGGAGCAGTACTTC.

The CDR3 region has the DNA TGTGCCAGCAGCTTAGTCTACGGAGGTGAGCAGTTCTTC. Encoded protein: CASSLVYGGEQFF. V is TRBV7-2 and J is TRBJ2-1; D perhaps matches TRBD2 (5 bases). Per germline, CDR1 SGHTA and CDR2 FQGNSA. The CDR3 consists of 13 residues. Trimming shortened V by 1 base and J by 9 bases, and 10 bases separated the two germline ends.

The chain couples TRBV27 to TRBJ2-7; 8 bases match TRBD2. CDR1 and CDR2 from the germline V gene are MNHEY and SMNVEV (reference sequence). V lost 5 bases and J lost 4; bases outside the gene matches: 7. The CDR3 extends over 14 amino acids. The CDR3 DNA follows: TGTGCCAGCAGTACAAAGCGGGAGCAATACGAGCAGTACTTC. It specifies CASSTKREQYEQYF.

The gene calls are TRBV6-5 and TRBJ1-3; D uncertain. Germline V gene sequence: CDR1 MNHEY, CDR2 SVGAGI. Trimming took 4 bases from V and 4 from J, leaving 8 bases between them. The CDR3 totals 13 residues. The CDR3 DNA reads TGTGCCAGCAGTTTCGTTCCCGGAAACACCATATATTTT. Protein product: CASSFVPGNTIYF.

The gene calls are TRBV7-9 and TRBJ1-5; TRBD1 matches at 9 bases. The CDR3 has 14 amino acids. V shed 6 bases, J shed 14 bases, and the junction held 14 bases outside the gene matches. CDR1 and CDR2 (germline): SEHNR, FQNEAQ (reference sequence). The CDR3 here is CASRGDLLRDREHF. CDR3 DNA sequence: TGTGCCAGCAGAGGGGACCTCCTAAGGGACAGGGAGCATTTT.

This clone appeared a single time. The chain's CDR3 is CASSLGQGATGELFF. The CDR3 DNA reads TGTGCCAGCAGCTTAGGACAGGGGGCCACCGGGGAGCTGTTTTTT. The chain combines TRBV7-9 with TRBJ2-2; TRBD1 agrees at 10 bases. This CDR3 has 15 amino acids. In germline, CDR1 is SEHNR, CDR2 FQNEAQ (reference sequence). V lost 1 base, J lost 4 bases, and 0 bases stayed unmatched. The whole variable domain, filled in from reference TRBV7-9 and TRBJ2-2, reads DTGVSQNPRHKITKRGQNVTFRCDPISEHNRLYWYRQTLGQGPEFLTYFQNEAQLEKSRLLSDRFSAERPKGSFSTLEIQRTEQGDSAMYLCASSLGQGATGELFFGEGSRLTVL.

V and J are TRBV15 and TRBJ2-1; 15 bases agree with TRBD2. The CDR3 loop spans 16 amino acids. V lost 1 base, J lost 7 bases, and 2 bases stayed unmatched. Germline assignment: CDR1 LNHNV and CDR2 YYDKDF (reference sequence). CDR3 residues: CATSRAGLAGGNEQFF. CDR3 sequence (DNA): TGTGCCACCAGCAGAGCAGGACTAGCGGGGGGGAATGAGCAGTTCTTC.

The chain is built from TRBV18 and TRBJ1-5; possible D gene TRBD1, 5 bases. The germline CDR1 and CDR2 sequences are KGHSH and LQKENI. The V end was cut by 3 bases, the J end by 4 bases, with 10 bases between. The CDR3 extends over 14 amino acids. The CDR3, as DNA: TGTGCCAGCTCACCGGTCGACAGAAATCAGCCCCAGCATTTT. This codes for CASSPVDRNQPQHF.

The chain recombines TRBV5-1 with TRBJ2-7; 9 bases map to TRBD2. Looked up from germline, CDR1 is SGHRS and CDR2 is YFSETQ. With 0 bases clipped from V and 2 bases from J, the junction kept 3 bases outside the gene matches. This CDR3 comprises 15 residues. This CDR3 is CASSLASGTPYEQYF. CDR3 nucleotides: TGCGCCAGCAGCTTGGCTAGCGGGACCCCCTACGAGCAGTACTTC.

The chain links TRBV12-3 or TRBV12-4 to TRBJ1-1, with D perhaps matching TRBD1 (5 bases). The CDR3 has 13 amino acids. CDR3 nucleotide sequence: TGTGCGTGTGGGCCAGGGCGAGGAACGGCAGCTTTCTTT. Translated: CACGPGRGTAAFF.

J is TRBJ1-2 and V is TRBV30; no firm D call. CDR3 length equals 12 residues. Germline values: CDR1 GTSNPN, CDR2 SVGIG (reference sequence). V lost 4 bases to trimming and J lost 3 bases, with 9 bases between them. In DNA form, the CDR3 reads TGTGCCTGGACGCCAGGTTACTATGGCTACACCTTC. Encoded protein: CAWTPGYYGYTF.

V usage is TRBV4-2 and J usage is TRBJ1-3; 8 bases agree with TRBD1. This CDR3 spans 15 amino acids. Germline V gene sequence: CDR1 LGHNA, CDR2 YNFKEQ. Trimming at V came to 4 bases and at J to 2 bases, leaving 4 bases not matched to a gene. CDR3 sequence: CASSPGQGAGNTIYF. The CDR3 DNA reads TGTGCCAGCAGCCCTGGACAGGGTGCTGGAAACACCATATATTTT.

The chain has TRBV9 and TRBJ1-2; D perhaps matches TRBD1 (5 bases). The V and J ends lost 0 bases and 2 bases respectively, with 8 bases between them. Per germline, CDR1 SGDLS and CDR2 YYNGEE. This CDR3 spans 14 amino acids. The CDR3 region is CASSVVGANYGYTF. CDR3 in DNA: TGTGCCAGCAGCGTAGTTGGGGCGAACTATGGCTACACCTTC. The variable domain in full, completed from reference TRBV9 and TRBJ1-2, reads DSGVTQTPKHLITATGQRVTLRCSPRSGDLSVYWYQQSLDQGLQFLIQYYNGEERAKGNILERFSAQQFPDLHSELNLSSLELGDSALYFCASSVVGANYGYTFGSGTRLTVV.

The V and J genes are TRBV19 and TRBJ1-6; D perhaps matches TRBD1 (6 bases). V lost 10 bases, J lost 5 bases, and 12 bases lay in between. This CDR3 has 13 amino acids. CDR1 and CDR2 from the germline V gene are LNHDA and SQIVND (reference sequence). In nucleotides, the CDR3 is TGTGCCACGGGGGGCTCGGATAATTCACCCCTCCACTTT. Amino acids: CATGGSDNSPLHF. The full variable domain, in which reference TRBV19 and TRBJ1-6 provide the parts outside the CDR3, is DGGITQSPKYLFRKEGQNVTLSCEQNLNHDAMYWYRQDPGQGLRLIYYSQIVNDFQKGDIAEGYSVSREKKESFPLTVTSAQKNPTAFYLCATGGSDNSPLHFGNGTRLTVT.

This chain links TRBV5-6 with TRBJ2-1, with D unresolved. This CDR3 comprises 15 residues. Germline-derived CDR1 and CDR2 are SGHDT and YYEEEE. Trimming shortened V by 1 base and J by 1 base, and 9 bases separated the two germline ends. The CDR3 bases are TGTGCCAGCAGCTTGAACCCGCAGTCCTACAATGAGCAGTTCTTC. Amino acids: CASSLNPQSYNEQFF.

The rearrangement uses TRBV18 and TRBJ2-3; 10 bases line up with TRBD2. Germline V CDR1 and CDR2: KGHSH, LQKENI. The CDR3 loop spans 17 amino acids. J gave up 0 bases and V 2 bases, and 5 bases lay outside the gene matches. CDR3 in DNA: TGTGCCAGCTCACCAAAGGCTAGCGGGAGTAGCACAGATACGCAGTATTTT. It specifies CASSPKASGSSTDTQYF.

This clone was seen just once. The V and J genes are TRBV29-1 and TRBJ2-3; possible D gene TRBD2, 6 bases. Germline V gene sequence: CDR1 SQVTM, CDR2 ANQGSEA. V lost 4 bases to trimming and J lost 14 bases, with 13 bases between them. The CDR3 has 10 residues. CDR3 loop: CSVASGFSYF. Written as DNA, the CDR3 is TGCAGCGTTGCAAGCGGGTTCTCGTATTTT.

V and J are TRBV7-2 and TRBJ2-1; 7 nucleotides agree with TRBD2. After removal of 5 bases from V and 5 bases from J, the junction contained 6 bases not matched to a gene. The CDR3 runs to 14 residues. Germline V CDR1 and CDR2: SGHTA, FQGNSA. The CDR3 coding sequence is TGTGCCAGCAGCCCGTGGGGGGGGAACAATGAGCAGTTCTTC. This sequence encodes CASSPWGGNNEQFF. Full variable domain (remainder filled in from reference TRBV7-2 and TRBJ2-1): GAGVSQSPSNKVTEKGKDVELRCDPISGHTALYWYRQSLGQGLEFLIYFQGNSAPDKSGLPSDRFSAERTGGSVSTLTIQRTQQEDSAVYLCASSPWGGNNEQFFGPGTRLTVL.